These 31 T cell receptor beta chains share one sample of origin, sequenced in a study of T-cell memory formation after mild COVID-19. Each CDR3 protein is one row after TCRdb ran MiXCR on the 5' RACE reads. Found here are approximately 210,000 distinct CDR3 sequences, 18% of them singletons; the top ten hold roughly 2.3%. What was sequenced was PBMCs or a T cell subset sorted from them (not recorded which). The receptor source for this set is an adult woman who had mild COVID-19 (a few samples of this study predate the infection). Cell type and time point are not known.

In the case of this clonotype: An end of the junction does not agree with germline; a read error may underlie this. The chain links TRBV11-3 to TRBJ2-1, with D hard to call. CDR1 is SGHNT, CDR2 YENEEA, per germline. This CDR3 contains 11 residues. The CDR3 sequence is CASSLRHLDPF. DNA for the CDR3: TGTGCCAGCAGCTTACGCCACCTAGATCCATTC.

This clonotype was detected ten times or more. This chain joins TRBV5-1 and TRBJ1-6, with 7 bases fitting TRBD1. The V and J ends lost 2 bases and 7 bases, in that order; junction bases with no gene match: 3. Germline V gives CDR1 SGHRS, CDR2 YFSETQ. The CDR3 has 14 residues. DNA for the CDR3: TGCGCCAGCAGCTTCCTACAGGGGAATTCACCCCTCCACTTT. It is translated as CASSFLQGNSPLHF.

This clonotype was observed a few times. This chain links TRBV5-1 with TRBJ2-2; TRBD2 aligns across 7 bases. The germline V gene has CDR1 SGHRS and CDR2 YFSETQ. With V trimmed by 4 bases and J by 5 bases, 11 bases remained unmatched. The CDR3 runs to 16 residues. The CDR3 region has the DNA TGCGCCAGCAGCCTACCTCGGCTAGCGGAAACCGGGGAGCTGTTTTTT. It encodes CASSLPRLAETGELFF.

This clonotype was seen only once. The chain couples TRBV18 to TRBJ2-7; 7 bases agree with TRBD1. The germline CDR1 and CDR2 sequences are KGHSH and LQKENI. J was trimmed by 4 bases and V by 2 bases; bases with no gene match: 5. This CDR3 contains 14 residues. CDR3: CASSPGDRHYEQYF. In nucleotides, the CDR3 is TGTGCCAGCTCACCAGGGGACAGACATTACGAGCAGTACTTC.

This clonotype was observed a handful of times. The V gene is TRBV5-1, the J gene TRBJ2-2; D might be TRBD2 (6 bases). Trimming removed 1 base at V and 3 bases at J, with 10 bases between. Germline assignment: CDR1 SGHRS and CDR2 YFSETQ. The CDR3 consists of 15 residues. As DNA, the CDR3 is TGCGCCAGCAGCTTGAACCGGGACTACACCGGGGAGCTGTTTTTT. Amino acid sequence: CASSLNRDYTGELFF.

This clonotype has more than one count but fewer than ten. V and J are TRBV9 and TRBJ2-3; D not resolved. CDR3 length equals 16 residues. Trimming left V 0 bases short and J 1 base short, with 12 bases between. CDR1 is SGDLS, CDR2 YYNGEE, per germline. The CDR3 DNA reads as TGTGCCAGCAGCGTAGGTGGCAACCCCCGCACAGATACGCAGTATTTT. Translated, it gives CASSVGGNPRTDTQYF.

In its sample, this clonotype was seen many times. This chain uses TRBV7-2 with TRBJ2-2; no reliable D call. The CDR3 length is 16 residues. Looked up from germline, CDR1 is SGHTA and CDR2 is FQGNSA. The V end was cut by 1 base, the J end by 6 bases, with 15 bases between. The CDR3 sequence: CASSLGALGGAGELFF. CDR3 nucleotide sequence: TGTGCCAGCAGCTTAGGCGCCCTGGGTGGGGCCGGGGAGCTGTTTTTT. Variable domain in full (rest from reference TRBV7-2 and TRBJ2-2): GAGVSQSPSNKVTEKGKDVELRCDPISGHTALYWYRQSLGQGLEFLIYFQGNSAPDKSGLPSDRFSAERTGGSVSTLTIQRTQQEDSAVYLCASSLGALGGAGELFFGEGSRLTVL.

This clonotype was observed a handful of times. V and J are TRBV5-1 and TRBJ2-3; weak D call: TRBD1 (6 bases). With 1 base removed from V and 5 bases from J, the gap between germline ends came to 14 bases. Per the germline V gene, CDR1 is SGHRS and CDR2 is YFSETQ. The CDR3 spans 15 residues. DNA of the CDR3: TGCGCCAGCAGCTTGTCTCCAGGGGCTGGAGATACGCAGTATTTT. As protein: CASSLSPGAGDTQYF.

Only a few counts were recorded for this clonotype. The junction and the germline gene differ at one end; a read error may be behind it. CDR3 in amino acids: CASQARGQGAFHF. CDR3 in DNA: TGTGCCAGCCAGGCAAGGGGACAGGGGGCTTTCCACTTC. The chain joins TRBV19 to TRBJ1-2, with TRBD1 matching 12 bases. Germline V CDR1 and CDR2: LNHDA, SQIVND (reference sequence). The CDR3 totals 13 residues.

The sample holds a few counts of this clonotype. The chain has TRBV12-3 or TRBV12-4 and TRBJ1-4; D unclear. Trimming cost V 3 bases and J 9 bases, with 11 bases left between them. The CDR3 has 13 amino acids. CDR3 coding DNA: TGTGCCAGCAGTTTGGCTCAGGCCAAAAAACTGTTTTTT. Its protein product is CASSLAQAKKLFF.

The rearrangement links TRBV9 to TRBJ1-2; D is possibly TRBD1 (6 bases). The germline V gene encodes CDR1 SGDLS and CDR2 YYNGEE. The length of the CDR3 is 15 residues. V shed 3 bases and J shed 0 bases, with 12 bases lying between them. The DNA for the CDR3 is TGTGCCAGCAGCGAGGGGGGGCCAGCTAACTATGGCTACACCTTC. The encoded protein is CASSEGGPANYGYTF.

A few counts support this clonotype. The CDR3 reads CASSFRQGGLTEAFF. The CDR3 DNA follows: TGTGCCAGCAGTTTTCGACAGGGGGGTCTCACTGAAGCTTTCTTT. V gene TRBV12-3 or TRBV12-4 combines with J gene TRBJ1-1; 9 positions agree with TRBD1. The V and J ends lost 3 bases and 4 bases, in that order; junction bases with no gene match: 6. This CDR3 spans 15 amino acids.

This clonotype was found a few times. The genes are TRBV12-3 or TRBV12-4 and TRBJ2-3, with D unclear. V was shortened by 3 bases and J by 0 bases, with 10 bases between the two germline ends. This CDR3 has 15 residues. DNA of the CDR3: TGTGCCAGCAGTTTGGAAGCCCTTAGCACAGATACGCAGTATTTT. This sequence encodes CASSLEALSTDTQYF.

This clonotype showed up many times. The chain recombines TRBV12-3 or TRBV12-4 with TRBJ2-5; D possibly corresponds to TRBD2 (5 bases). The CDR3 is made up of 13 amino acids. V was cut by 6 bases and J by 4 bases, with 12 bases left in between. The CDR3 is CASSPDGGETQYF. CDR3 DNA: TGTGCCAGCAGCCCGGACGGAGGAGAGACCCAGTACTTC.

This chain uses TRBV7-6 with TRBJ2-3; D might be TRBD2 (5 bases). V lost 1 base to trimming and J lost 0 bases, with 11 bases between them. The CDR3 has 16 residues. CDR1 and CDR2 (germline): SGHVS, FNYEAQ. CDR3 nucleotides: TGTGCCAGCAGCTTAGAAGCGGTGGCTAGCACAGATACGCAGTATTTT. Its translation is CASSLEAVASTDTQYF.

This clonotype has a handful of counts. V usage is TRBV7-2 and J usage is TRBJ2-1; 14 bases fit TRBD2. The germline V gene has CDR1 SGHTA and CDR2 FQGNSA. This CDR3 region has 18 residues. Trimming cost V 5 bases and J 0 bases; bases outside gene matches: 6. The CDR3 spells CASSPGLAGALSYNEQFF. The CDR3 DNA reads TGTGCCAGCAGCCCGGGACTAGCGGGAGCTCTCTCCTACAATGAGCAGTTCTTC.

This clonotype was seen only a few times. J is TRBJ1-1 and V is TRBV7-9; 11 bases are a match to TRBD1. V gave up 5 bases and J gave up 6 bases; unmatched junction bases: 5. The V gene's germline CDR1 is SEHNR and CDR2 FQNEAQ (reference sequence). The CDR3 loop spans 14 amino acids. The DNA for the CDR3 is TGTGCCAGCAGCACACAGGGACAGGGGGCTGAAGCTTTCTTT. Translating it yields CASSTQGQGAEAFF. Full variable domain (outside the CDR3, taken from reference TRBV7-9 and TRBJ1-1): DTGVSQNPRHKITKRGQNVTFRCDPISEHNRLYWYRQTLGQGPEFLTYFQNEAQLEKSRLLSDRFSAERPKGSFSTLEIQRTEQGDSAMYLCASSTQGQGAEAFFGQGTRLTVV.

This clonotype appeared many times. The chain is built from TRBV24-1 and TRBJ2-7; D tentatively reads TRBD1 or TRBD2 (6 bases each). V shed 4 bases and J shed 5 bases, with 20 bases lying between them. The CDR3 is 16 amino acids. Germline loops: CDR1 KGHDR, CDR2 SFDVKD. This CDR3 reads CATSDRPTTGGHEQYF. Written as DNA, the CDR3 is TGTGCCACCAGTGACCGTCCGACAACCGGGGGCCACGAGCAGTACTTC.

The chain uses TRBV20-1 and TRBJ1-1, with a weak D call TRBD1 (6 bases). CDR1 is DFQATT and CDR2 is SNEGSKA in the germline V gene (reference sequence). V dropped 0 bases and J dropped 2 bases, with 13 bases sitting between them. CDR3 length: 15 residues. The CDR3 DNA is TGCAGTGCTAGAGATCTGGGACACCCAAACACTGAAGCTTTCTTT. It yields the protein CSARDLGHPNTEAFF.

CDR3 protein: CASSQGGTSVTNEQFF. The CDR3 region has the DNA TGTGCCAGCAGCCAGGGCGGGACTAGCGTGACCAATGAGCAGTTCTTC. The rearrangement links TRBV4-2 to TRBJ2-1; TRBD2 matches at 10 bases. Unmatched junction bases numbered 8, after V lost 3 bases and J lost 6 bases. The germline V gene has CDR1 LGHNA and CDR2 YNFKEQ. The CDR3 has 16 residues.

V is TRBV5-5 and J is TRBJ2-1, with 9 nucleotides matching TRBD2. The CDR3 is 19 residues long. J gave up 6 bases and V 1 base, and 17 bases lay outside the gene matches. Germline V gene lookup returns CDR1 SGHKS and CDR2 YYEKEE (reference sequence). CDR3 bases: TGTGCCAGCAGCTTGTCTGGCCTAGCGGGACGACGGCGTTTCAATGAGCAGTTCTTC. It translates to CASSLSGLAGRRRFNEQFF.

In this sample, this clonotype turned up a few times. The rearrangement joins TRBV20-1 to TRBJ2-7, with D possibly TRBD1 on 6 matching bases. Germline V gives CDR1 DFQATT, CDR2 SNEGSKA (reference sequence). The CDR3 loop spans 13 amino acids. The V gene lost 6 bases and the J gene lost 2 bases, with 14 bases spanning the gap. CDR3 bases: TGCAGTGCCCGCGCGGCAGGGGCCTACGAGCAGTACTTC. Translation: CSARAAGAYEQYF.

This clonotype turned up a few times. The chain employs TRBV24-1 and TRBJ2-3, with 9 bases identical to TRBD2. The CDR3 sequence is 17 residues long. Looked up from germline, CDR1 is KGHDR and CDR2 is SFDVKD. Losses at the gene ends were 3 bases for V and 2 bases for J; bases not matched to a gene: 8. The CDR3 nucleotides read TGTGCCACCAGTGATGGGCGACTAGCGGCATCCACAGATACGCAGTATTTT. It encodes CATSDGRLAASTDTQYF.

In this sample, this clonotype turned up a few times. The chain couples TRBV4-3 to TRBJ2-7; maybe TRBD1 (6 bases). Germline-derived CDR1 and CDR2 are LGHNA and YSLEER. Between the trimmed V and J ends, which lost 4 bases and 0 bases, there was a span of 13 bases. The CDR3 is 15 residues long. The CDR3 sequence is CASSPRSGASYEQYF. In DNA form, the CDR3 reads TGCGCCAGCAGCCCAAGATCAGGGGCCTCCTACGAGCAGTACTTC.

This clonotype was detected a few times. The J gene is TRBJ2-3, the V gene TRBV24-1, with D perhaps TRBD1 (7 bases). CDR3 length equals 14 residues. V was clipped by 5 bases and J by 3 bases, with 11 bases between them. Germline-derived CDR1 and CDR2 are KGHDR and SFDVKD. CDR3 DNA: TGTGCCACCAGTGGGAGGGGGCGGACAGATACGCAGTATTTT. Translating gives CATSGRGRTDTQYF.

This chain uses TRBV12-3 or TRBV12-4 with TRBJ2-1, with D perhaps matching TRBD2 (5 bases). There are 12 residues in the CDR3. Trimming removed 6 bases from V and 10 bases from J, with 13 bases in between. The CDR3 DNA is TGTGCCAGCAGACCATCGATAGCGGAGCAGTTCTTC. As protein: CASRPSIAEQFF.

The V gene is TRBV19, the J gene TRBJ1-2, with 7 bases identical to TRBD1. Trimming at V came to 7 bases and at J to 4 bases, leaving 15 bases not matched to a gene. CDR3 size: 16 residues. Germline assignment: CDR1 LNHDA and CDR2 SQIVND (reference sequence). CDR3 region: CASTGTAGDRGYGYTF. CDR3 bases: TGTGCCAGTACCGGGACAGCGGGGGACCGGGGCTATGGCTACACCTTC.

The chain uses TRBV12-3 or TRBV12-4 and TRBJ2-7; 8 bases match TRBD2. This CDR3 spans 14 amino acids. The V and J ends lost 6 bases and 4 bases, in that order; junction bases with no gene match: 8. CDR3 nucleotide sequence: TGTGCCAGCAGGCCCGGGGGGGGTAGATACGAGCAGTACTTC. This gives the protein CASRPGGGRYEQYF.

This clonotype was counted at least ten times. CDR3 amino acids: CASSQDRGTEAFF. The CDR3, as DNA: TGTGCCAGCAGCCAAGATCGAGGGACTGAAGCTTTCTTT. The chain uses TRBV4-2 and TRBJ1-1, with unresolved D. This CDR3 contains 13 residues. Germline assignment: CDR1 LGHNA and CDR2 YNFKEQ. The V end lost 0 bases, the J end lost 5 bases, and 7 bases lay between the germline ends.

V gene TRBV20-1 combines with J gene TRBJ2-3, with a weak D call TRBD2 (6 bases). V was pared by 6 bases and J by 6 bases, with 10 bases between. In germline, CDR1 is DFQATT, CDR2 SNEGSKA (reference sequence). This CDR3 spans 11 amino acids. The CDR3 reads CSAKSGDTQYF. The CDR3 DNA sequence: TGCAGTGCCAAAAGCGGGGATACGCAGTATTTT.

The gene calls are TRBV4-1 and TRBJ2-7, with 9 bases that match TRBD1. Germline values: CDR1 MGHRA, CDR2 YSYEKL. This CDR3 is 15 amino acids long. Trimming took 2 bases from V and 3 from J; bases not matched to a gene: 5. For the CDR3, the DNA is TGCGCCAGCAGCCAATACCGGGACAGGGACTACGAGCAGTACTTC. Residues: CASSQYRDRDYEQYF.